One sample yielded the 21 T cell receptor beta chains listed below, sequenced in a study of CD8 T cell repertoires and HIV-1 epitope variants. Their target antigens are unknown. This table comes from immunoSEQ multiplex PCR, and its TCRdb copy is limited to in-frame clones, with some not included. Among 1,500 to 2,000 clones listed, 70% to 80% were seen once. Sequencing used cultured CD8+ T cells derived from PBMCs. The receptors here all came from a male donor with HIV.

This clone turned up a few times. The CDR3 nucleotides are TGTGCCAGCAGCCCAAGGGACAGTTCTAATGAAAAACTGTTTTTT. Translated, it gives CASSPRDSSNEKLFF. V is TRBV9 and J is TRBJ1-4; 7 nucleotides align to TRBD1. The CDR3 runs 15 residues. Germline-derived CDR1 and CDR2 are SGDLS and YYNGEE. The trim removed 4 bases at V and 3 bases at J, leaving 6 bases unmatched.

This rearrangement joins TRBV6-5 to TRBJ2-5; 8 bases agree with TRBD1. CDR1 MNHEY and CDR2 SVGAGI come from the germline V gene. This CDR3 is 14 amino acids long. With V trimmed by 5 bases and J by 4 bases, 6 bases remained unmatched. The CDR3 nucleotides are TGTGCCAGCAGTAATACAGGGGGGCGAGAGACCCAGTACTTC. Protein: CASSNTGGRETQYF.

The chain couples TRBV29-1 to TRBJ2-1; the D gene is possibly TRBD2 (6 bases). The germline CDR1 and CDR2 sequences are SQVTM and ANQGSEA. Trimming took 2 bases from V and 8 from J, leaving 16 bases between them. The CDR3 has 14 amino acids. The chain's CDR3 is CSVERSGDGDEQFF. CDR3 bases: TGCAGCGTTGAAAGGTCGGGGGACGGGGATGAGCAGTTCTTC.

This clone was counted a few times. The chain combines TRBV16 with TRBJ1-2; 7 bases map to TRBD1. Per the germline V gene, CDR1 is KGHSY and CDR2 is FQNENV. After removal of 4 bases from V and 8 bases from J, the junction contained 7 bases not matched to a gene. The CDR3 has 13 residues. This chain's CDR3 is CASSLGTASGYTF. The DNA for the CDR3 is TGTGCCAGCAGCCTCGGGACAGCCTCGGGCTACACCTTC.

The rearrangement joins TRBV28 to TRBJ2-3; TRBD1 aligns across 7 bases. V lost 0 bases to trimming and J lost 6 bases; unmatched junction nucleotides: 15. This CDR3 contains 18 residues. Germline V CDR1 and CDR2: MDHEN, SYDVKM. The CDR3 region has the DNA TGTGCCAGCAGTTTATGGGTGGCGAGGGGGCCCTCCCCCGATACGCAGTATTTT. Residues: CASSLWVARGPSPDTQYF.

The genes are TRBV28 and TRBJ1-4, with 7 positions matching TRBD1. The CDR3 length is 17 residues. In germline, CDR1 is MDHEN, CDR2 SYDVKM. J gave up 5 bases and V 2 bases, and 11 bases lay outside the gene matches. In nucleotides, the CDR3 is TGTGCCAGCAGTTTAAGGGAGACAGGGTGGGAGAATGAAAAACTGTTTTTT. It translates to CASSLRETGWENEKLFF.

CDR3: CASSFGTSGSNEQFF. CDR3 DNA sequence: TGTGCCAGCAGCTTTGGGACTAGCGGGAGTAATGAGCAGTTCTTC. The V gene is TRBV11-1, the J gene TRBJ2-1; 14 bases match TRBD2. From germline, CDR1 is SGHAT and CDR2 FQDESV (reference sequence). The ends lost 3 bases at V and 7 bases at J; junction bases unmatched: 2. The CDR3 loop spans 15 amino acids.

The V and J genes are TRBV28 and TRBJ1-2; D is possibly TRBD1 (5 bases). Germline CDR1 is MDHEN and CDR2 is SYDVKM. The CDR3 loop spans 16 amino acids. The V gene lost 5 bases and the J gene lost 1 base, with 17 bases spanning the gap. In nucleotides, the CDR3 is TGTGCCAGCAGTCTGGACCCGACAGATTTTAACTATGGCTACACCTTC. Its translation is CASSLDPTDFNYGYTF.

The chain carries TRBV4-2 and TRBJ2-1, with D possibly matching TRBD1 (6 bases). CDR3 size: 13 residues. The V end was cut by 1 base, the J end by 8 bases, with 9 bases between. CDR1 is LGHNA, CDR2 YNFKEQ, per germline. For the CDR3, the DNA is TGTGCCAGCAGCCAAGGCAGGGGCGATGAGCAGTTCTTC. This encodes CASSQGRGDEQFF.

The V gene is TRBV6-5, the J gene TRBJ1-1; D is undetermined. The germline CDR1 and CDR2 sequences are MNHEY and SVGAGI. Trimming removed 8 bases at V and 5 bases at J, with 15 bases between. The CDR3 runs to 13 residues. In nucleotides, the CDR3 is TGTGCCAGCGTTTCCGCGGGCGGGACTGAAGCTTTCTTT. This gives the protein CASVSAGGTEAFF.

The CDR3 nucleotides are TGTGCCAGCAGTATGGGAGGACAGGGTGGCCAGCCCCAGCATTTT. It translates to CASSMGGQGGQPQHF. The chain links TRBV7-2 to TRBJ1-5; TRBD1 aligns across 8 bases. This CDR3 is built from 15 residues. The germline CDR1 and CDR2 sequences are SGHTA and FQGNSA. V was clipped by 6 bases and J by 7 bases; unmatched bases: 11.

CDR3 bases: TGTGCCTGGAGTCCCCGGGGGGATCAGCCCCAGCATTTT. Protein product: CAWSPRGDQPQHF. This chain connects TRBV30 to TRBJ1-5; tentatively, D is TRBD1 (5 bases). Trimming removed 2 bases at V and 5 bases at J, with 10 bases between. The CDR3 sequence is 13 residues long. From germline, CDR1 is GTSNPN and CDR2 SVGIG (reference sequence).

V usage is TRBV27 and J usage is TRBJ2-5, with 14 bases lining up with TRBD2. Germline CDR1 and CDR2: MNHEY and SMNVEV (reference sequence). This CDR3 is built from 16 residues. The ends lost 5 bases at V and 2 bases at J; junction bases unmatched: 4. CDR3 in DNA: TGTGCCAGCAGTACGGGACTAGCGGGGGCTCAAGAGACCCAGTACTTC. Its translation: CASSTGLAGAQETQYF.

This sequence joins TRBV30 and TRBJ2-3, with TRBD2 matching over 13 bases. J gave up 3 bases and V 2 bases, and 5 bases lay outside the gene matches. The germline V gene has CDR1 GTSNPN and CDR2 SVGIG (reference sequence). The CDR3 has 16 amino acids. CDR3 DNA sequence: TGTGCCTGGAGTATCGGACTAGCGGGGGCTACAGATACGCAGTATTTT. It translates to CAWSIGLAGATDTQYF. The full variable domain, its missing parts supplied by reference TRBV30 and TRBJ2-3, is SQTIHQWPATLVQPVGSPLSLECTVEGTSNPNLYWYRQAAGRGLQLLFYSVGIGQISSEVPQNLSASRPQDRQFILSSKKLLLSDSGFYLCAWSIGLAGATDTQYFGPGTRLTVL.

The chain joins TRBV27 to TRBJ2-7, with 15 nucleotides matching TRBD2. V shed 3 bases, J shed 4 bases, and the junction held 7 bases outside the gene matches. This CDR3 comprises 17 residues. Germline CDR1 is MNHEY and CDR2 is SMNVEV (reference sequence). The CDR3 spells CASSLQGTSGRMYEQYF. CDR3 coding DNA: TGTGCCAGCAGTTTGCAAGGGACTAGCGGGAGGATGTACGAGCAGTACTTC.

By proportion, this clone is large (0.1 to 1%). Other DNA sequences in this specimen translate into the identical CDR3. Written as DNA, the CDR3 is TGTGCCAGCAGTTTATCACAGGGAACCCTCTCCTACGAGCAGTACTTC. Amino acids: CASSLSQGTLSYEQYF. This chain joins TRBV27 and TRBJ2-7, with a weak D call TRBD1 (6 bases). The CDR3 loop spans 16 amino acids. Trimming pared 0 bases from V and 0 bases from J, leaving 12 bases between. CDR1 and CDR2 (germline): MNHEY, SMNVEV (reference sequence).

The chain uses TRBV6-5 and TRBJ2-1; 7 nucleotides line up with TRBD2. The CDR3 is 16 amino acids. Trimming removed 2 bases from V and 7 bases from J; junction bases left unmatched: 11. Germline CDR1 reads MNHEY; CDR2 reads SVGAGI. Here the CDR3 DNA reads TGTGCCAGCAGTTACACCCCGAGCGGGGCTAAGAATGAGCAGTTCTTC. It specifies CASSYTPSGAKNEQFF.

CDR3 coding DNA: TGTGCCAGCAGTTTAACTAGCTTGTACAATGAGCAGTTCTTC. The encoded protein is CASSLTSLYNEQFF. V and J are TRBV28 and TRBJ2-1; D perhaps matches TRBD2 (6 bases). Germline V gene sequence: CDR1 MDHEN, CDR2 SYDVKM. This CDR3 contains 14 residues. V was trimmed by 2 bases and J by 4 bases, leaving 9 bases between them. Together with reference TRBV28 and TRBJ2-1, the CDR3 gives the full variable domain: DVKVTQSSRYLVKRTGEKVFLECVQDMDHENMFWYRQDPGLGLRLIYFSYDVKMKEKGDIPEGYSVSREKKERFSLILESASTNQTSMYLCASSLTSLYNEQFFGPGTRLTVL.

This chain connects TRBV5-1 to TRBJ2-7; 11 nucleotides align to TRBD1. With V trimmed by 0 bases and J by 6 bases, 8 bases remained unmatched. Germline V gene lookup returns CDR1 SGHRS and CDR2 YFSETQ. The CDR3 loop spans 16 amino acids. The CDR3 region is CASSLDGDRGVGEQYF. Written as DNA, the CDR3 is TGCGCCAGCAGCTTGGATGGGGACAGGGGGGTGGGCGAGCAGTACTTC.

The J gene is TRBJ1-4, the V gene TRBV4-1; the D gene is possibly TRBD1 (5 bases). V gave up 0 bases and J gave up 10 bases, with 15 bases separating them. The germline gives CDR1 MGHRA, CDR2 YSYEKL. This CDR3 has 15 amino acids. The CDR3, as DNA: TGCGCCAGCAGCCAAGACGGGACCAGTACAGGAAAACTGTTTTTT. It yields the protein CASSQDGTSTGKLFF.

This chain links TRBV7-9 with TRBJ2-3; 7 bases are shared with TRBD2. The J segment lost 2 bases and the V segment lost 5 bases, leaving 4 bases of the junction unmatched. CDR1 is SEHNR, CDR2 FQNEAQ, per germline (reference sequence). The CDR3 is 14 residues long. The CDR3 is CASSPSGNTDTQYF. CDR3 DNA sequence: TGTGCCAGCAGCCCGAGCGGGAACACAGATACGCAGTATTTT.